Given below is one TCR beta chain in context. Germline CDR1 reads SGHRS; CDR2 reads YFSETQ. The CDR3 length is 14 residues. Trimming took 4 bases from V and 6 from J; bases not matched to a gene: 5. Here immunoSEQ multiplex PCR was the method, and the copy in TCRdb shows in-frame clones only, minus some. Among tens of thousands of clones, more than 80% were seen once, and the ten largest hold 0.5% to 0.6%. These data originate in a study of T cell changes during pregnancy in multiple sclerosis. The receptor's source is a female donor with multiple sclerosis, enrolled in a pregnancy study. The chain uses TRBV5-1 and TRBJ1-3, with 9 bases lining up with TRBD1. The sample in question was CD4+ T cells from peripheral blood mononuclear cells, obtained in the first trimester of pregnancy. The CDR3 loop reads CASSAGQGKNTIYF. CDR3 bases: TGCGCCAGCAGCGCGGGACAGGGAAAAAACACCATATATTTT.